This TCR beta chain was profiled in a study of T-cell memory formation after mild COVID-19. Study-level results: Among clones contracting day 15 to 85, CD4/CD8 was balanced, whereas later expanders leaned CD4+. The main location of contracting CD4+ clones was CM and EM, and that of contracting CD8+ clones was EMRA.

MiXCR, run by TCRdb on the 5' RACE reads, gives a single entry per CDR3 protein. The table has about 430,000 distinct CDR3 sequences, 24% seen once. With regard to this clonotype: The antigen is unknown.

Germline V gives CDR1 SGHVS, CDR2 FQNEAQ. V was clipped by 1 base and J by 3 bases; unmatched bases: 5. The CDR3 has 15 amino acids. This sequence joins TRBV7-8 and TRBJ2-5, with 7 positions matching TRBD1. The source is an adult woman who had mild COVID-19 (a few samples of this study predate the infection). Cell type and time point are not known. The sample comprised PBMCs or a T cell subset sorted from them (not recorded which). The CDR3 spells CASSLGDSSKETQYF. The CDR3, as DNA: TGTGCCAGCAGCTTAGGGGACAGCAGTAAAGAGACCCAGTACTTC.